The 17 T cell receptor beta chains given below trace back to one sample, sequenced in a study of vaccination and CD4 T cells after COVID-19. The Oncomine TCR Beta short-read assay was applied to DNA of cultured CD4+ T cells. TCRdb reprocessed the PCR reads with MiXCR, giving one entry per CDR3 protein. The repertoire includes around 18,000 distinct CDR3 sequences, 70% to 75% of them detected once, and about 15% sits in the top ten. These receptors are not linked to any known antigen. The sample's treatment: approximately nine-day PBMC culture with coronavirus spike peptide pools or control peptides (ViraFEST assay). The specimen was CD4+ T cells from blood, cultured in vitro. These receptors were collected from a human donor who had recovered from COVID-19.

The genes are TRBV5-1 and TRBJ1-5; unclear D gene. V was trimmed by 4 bases and J by 2 bases, leaving 7 bases between them. Germline V gene lookup returns CDR1 SGHRS and CDR2 YFSETQ. The CDR3 contains 13 residues. This CDR3 reads CASSQDGNQPQHF. The CDR3 DNA follows: TGCGCCAGCAGCCAGGATGGCAATCAGCCCCAGCATTTT.

This chain links TRBV7-9 with TRBJ1-2; the D is unclear. Trimming removed 3 bases from V and 2 bases from J, with 13 bases in between. There are 15 residues in the CDR3. Germline loops: CDR1 SEHNR, CDR2 FQNEAQ (reference sequence). CDR3 residues: CASSFFKLTNYGYTF. In DNA form, the CDR3 reads TGTGCCAGCAGCTTTTTCAAGCTAACGAACTATGGCTACACCTTC.

This clonotype was observed a few times. The chain uses TRBV7-3 and TRBJ2-2; no firm D call. V was shortened by 5 bases and J by 6 bases, with 7 bases between the two germline ends. This CDR3 contains 12 residues. Germline values: CDR1 SGHTA, CDR2 FQGTGA. CDR3: CASSIVPGELFF. The CDR3 DNA reads as TGTGCCAGCAGCATAGTACCCGGGGAGCTGTTTTTT.

The chain carries TRBV7-9 and TRBJ2-2; D may be TRBD1 or TRBD2 (5 bases each). The CDR3 extends over 17 amino acids. Germline CDR1 is SEHNR and CDR2 is FQNEAQ (reference sequence). The ends were cut back, 1 base at V and 2 bases at J, with 14 bases in the middle. The chain's CDR3 is CASSLGKGTDNTGELFF. As DNA, the CDR3 is TGTGCCAGCAGCTTAGGGAAAGGGACGGACAACACCGGGGAGCTGTTTTTT.

This rearrangement joins TRBV19 to TRBJ2-5; 14 positions match TRBD2. CDR1 and CDR2 (germline): LNHDA, SQIVND (reference sequence). This CDR3 is 15 amino acids long. J lost 9 bases, V lost 5 bases, and 8 bases had no gene match. CDR3 nucleotides: TGTGCCAGTAGTCCGACTAGCGGGGGGGCATTGGCCCAGTACTTC. It translates to CASSPTSGGALAQYF.

This chain links TRBV7-9 with TRBJ2-5; no reliable D call. Germline CDR1 reads SEHNR; CDR2 reads FQNEAQ (reference sequence). This CDR3 spans 11 amino acids. Trimming stripped 1 base from V and 5 bases from J, with 2 bases between. For the CDR3, the DNA is TGTGCCAGCAGCTTAGTTGAGACCCAGTACTTC. Its protein is CASSLVETQYF.

This clonotype has just one count. V gene TRBV19 combines with J gene TRBJ1-1; tentative D call: TRBD1 (5 bases). Germline V gene lookup returns CDR1 LNHDA and CDR2 SQIVND (reference sequence). CDR3 length: 13 residues. Trimming took off 6 bases at V and 0 bases at J, with 8 bases between the two ends. The CDR3 DNA is TGTGCCAGTAGCCCGACAGTGAACACTGAAGCTTTCTTT. Translating gives CASSPTVNTEAFF.

The chain recombines TRBV27 with TRBJ1-2; tentatively, D is TRBD1 (6 bases). CDR1 MNHEY and CDR2 SMNVEV come from the germline V gene (reference sequence). This CDR3 contains 13 residues. V gave up 1 base and J gave up 8 bases, with 11 bases separating them. The CDR3 here is CASSLLGQRGYTF. CDR3 bases: TGTGCCAGCAGTTTATTGGGACAAAGGGGCTACACCTTC.

This rearrangement joins TRBV6-1 to TRBJ2-3; D assignment may be TRBD1 or TRBD2 (5 bases each). Germline loops: CDR1 MNHNS, CDR2 SASEGT. This CDR3 is 15 amino acids long. Trimming removed 2 bases at V and 3 bases at J, with 12 bases between. In DNA form, the CDR3 reads TGTGCCAGCAGTGAACGCGGCAGGGAGACAGATACGCAGTATTTT. It is translated as CASSERGRETDTQYF.

The J gene is TRBJ1-2, the V gene TRBV27; D is unresolved. This CDR3 is 16 amino acids long. Per the germline V gene, CDR1 is MNHEY and CDR2 is SMNVEV (reference sequence). Deletions cut 6 bases from V and 5 bases from J, with 22 bases between. CDR3 amino acids: CASSAHSPVFAYGYTF. CDR3 coding DNA: TGTGCCAGCAGCGCGCACAGCCCAGTCTTTGCTTATGGCTACACCTTC.

This chain connects TRBV27 to TRBJ2-2; 9 positions agree with TRBD2. CDR1 MNHEY and CDR2 SMNVEV come from the germline V gene (reference sequence). The CDR3 is made up of 15 amino acids. Trimming at V came to 7 bases and at J to 7 bases, leaving 10 bases not matched to a gene. The CDR3 DNA reads as TGTGCCAGCAACGTAGCGGGAGTAGGTAACGGGGAGCTGTTTTTT. Protein product: CASNVAGVGNGELFF.

The J gene is TRBJ2-5, the V gene TRBV6-1; D call uncertain. V was trimmed by 6 bases and J by 2 bases, leaving 4 bases between them. The CDR3 runs to 11 residues. Per the germline V gene, CDR1 is MNHNS and CDR2 is SASEGT. CDR3 DNA: TGTGCCAGCAGGAGACAAGAGACCCAGTACTTC. It codes for CASRRQETQYF.

The rearrangement joins TRBV7-2 to TRBJ2-3; D assignment may be TRBD1 or TRBD2 (7 bases each). This CDR3 spans 16 amino acids. Looked up from germline, CDR1 is SGHTA and CDR2 is FQGNSA. Trimming left V 7 bases short and J 3 bases short, with 20 bases between. The chain's CDR3 is CASIQGGTAGTDTQYF. The CDR3, as DNA: TGTGCCAGCATCCAGGGGGGGACAGCTGGAACAGATACGCAGTATTTT. The full variable domain, with the rest looked up from reference TRBV7-2 and TRBJ2-3, is GAGVSQSPSNKVTEKGKDVELRCDPISGHTALYWYRQSLGQGLEFLIYFQGNSAPDKSGLPSDRFSAERTGGSVSTLTIQRTQQEDSAVYLCASIQGGTAGTDTQYFGPGTRLTVL.

The CDR3 DNA reads as TGTGCCAGCAGTTACGCGGGTAACTATGGCTACACCTTC. Protein: CASSYAGNYGYTF. This chain uses TRBV6-2 or TRBV6-3 with TRBJ1-2; D uncertain. Trimming pared 2 bases from V and 1 base from J, leaving 5 bases between. The length of the CDR3 is 13 residues. Per germline, CDR1 MNHEY and CDR2 SVGEGT.

A few counts support this clonotype. V is TRBV27 and J is TRBJ1-2, with 10 bases identical to TRBD1. The V segment lost 2 bases and the J segment 1 base; nucleotides outside the gene matches: 7. This CDR3 region has 17 residues. CDR1 is MNHEY, CDR2 SMNVEV, per germline (reference sequence). CDR3 loop: CASSLAGQGEVNYGYTF. DNA of the CDR3: TGTGCCAGCAGTTTAGCCGGACAGGGGGAGGTTAACTATGGCTACACCTTC.

The chain uses TRBV10-3 and TRBJ2-7; TRBD2 might be the D (5 bases). The length of the CDR3 is 13 residues. V lost 10 bases to trimming and J lost 0 bases, with 13 bases between them. Germline V lookup: CDR1 ENHRY, CDR2 SYGVKD. In DNA form, the CDR3 reads TGTGCCACCGGGAACGATCTCTCCTACGAGCAGTACTTC. Its translation: CATGNDLSYEQYF.

V gene TRBV7-3 combines with J gene TRBJ2-3; 7 bases fit TRBD2. The CDR3 sequence is 16 residues long. Germline assignment: CDR1 SGHTA and CDR2 FQGTGA. Trimming removed 4 bases from V and 5 bases from J; junction bases left unmatched: 12. The CDR3 reads CASSSQFRGGGDTQYF. The CDR3 coding sequence is TGTGCCAGCAGCTCACAGTTCCGGGGCGGGGGAGATACGCAGTATTTT.